A selection of T cell receptor beta chains follows, all from one sample in a study of identical twins. TCRdb re-analysed the 5' RACE reads in MiXCR, keeping a single row per CDR3 protein. The data hold some 1,600,000 distinct CDR3 sequences, with under 35% observed a single time. The sequenced sample consisted of cord blood. The receptor set was obtained from a newborn girl in good health. Both conserved end residues are part of each CDR3. The D gene is left open where the match is weak. Rows give clone size only sometimes, using once, few, many, or a class for an expanded clone.

v_call: TRBV15; j_call: TRBJ2-5; clone_size: many; d_call: TRBD2; cdr3_aa: CATSRGLAGQETQYF; cdr3_nt: TGTGCCACCAGCAGAGGCCTAGCGGGGCAAGAGACCCAGTACTTC
v_call: TRBV20-1; j_call: TRBJ2-3; clone_size: NA; d_call: NA; cdr3_aa: CSARDWGGLTDTQYF; cdr3_nt: TGCAGTGCTAGAGATTGGGGGGGGCTAACAGATACGCAGTATTTT
v_call: TRBV20-1; j_call: TRBJ2-2; clone_size: few; d_call: TRBD2; cdr3_aa: CSARNPLGLANTGELFF; cdr3_nt: TGCAGTGCTAGAAATCCCCTCGGACTAGCGAACACCGGGGAGCTGTTTTTT
v_call: TRBV18; j_call: TRBJ2-5; clone_size: NA; d_call: NA; cdr3_aa: CASSPFGMYQETQYF; cdr3_nt: TGTGCCAGCTCACCATTTGGGATGTACCAAGAGACCCAGTACTTC
v_call: TRBV4-2; j_call: TRBJ1-2; clone_size: NA; d_call: NA; cdr3_aa: CTSSQEGTYGYTF; cdr3_nt: TGTACCAGCAGCCAAGAGGGGACCTATGGCTACACCTTC
v_call: TRBV29-1; j_call: TRBJ1-1; clone_size: few; d_call: NA; cdr3_aa: CSVRRANTEAFF; cdr3_nt: TGCAGCGTTCGCAGGGCGAACACTGAAGCTTTCTTT
v_call: TRBV21-1; j_call: TRBJ2-2; clone_size: few; d_call: NA; cdr3_aa: CASSKDGGGTGELFF; cdr3_nt: TGTGCCAGCAGCAAAGACGGAGGGGGCACCGGGGAGCTGTTTTTT
v_call: TRBV11-2; j_call: TRBJ2-7; clone_size: once; d_call: TRBD1; cdr3_aa: CASVGTGFYEQYF; cdr3_nt: TGTGCCAGCGTCGGGACAGGCTTCTACGAGCAGTACTTC
v_call: TRBV6-5; j_call: TRBJ1-4; clone_size: NA; d_call: NA; cdr3_aa: CASSRRVATNEKLFF; cdr3_nt: TGTGCCAGCAGTCGCAGGGTTGCAACTAATGAAAAACTGTTTTTT
v_call: TRBV4-1; j_call: TRBJ2-7; clone_size: few; d_call: NA; cdr3_aa: CASSQTRGNYEQYF; cdr3_nt: TGCGCCAGCAGCCAAACCAGGGGAAACTACGAGCAGTACTTC
v_call: TRBV28; j_call: TRBJ2-6; clone_size: NA; d_call: NA; cdr3_aa: CASQAMRGGANVLTF; cdr3_nt: TGTGCCAGCCAGGCGATGAGGGGGGGGGCCAACGTCCTGACTTTC
v_call: TRBV7-2; j_call: TRBJ2-5; clone_size: NA; d_call: NA; cdr3_aa: CASSLGGGMDQETQYF; cdr3_nt: TGTGCCAGCAGCTTAGGAGGGGGAATGGACCAAGAGACCCAGTACTTC
v_call: TRBV6-6; j_call: TRBJ2-1; clone_size: many; d_call: NA; cdr3_aa: CASSPGTRAFNEQFF; cdr3_nt: TGTGCCAGCAGTCCCGGGACAAGGGCCTTCAATGAGCAGTTCTTC
v_call: TRBV4-1; j_call: TRBJ1-2; clone_size: NA; d_call: TRBD1; cdr3_aa: CASRPTGTRYGYTF; cdr3_nt: TGCGCCAGCAGACCGACAGGGACAAGGTATGGCTACACCTTC
v_call: TRBV10-3; j_call: TRBJ1-5; clone_size: NA; d_call: NA; cdr3_aa: CAISESWVSNQPQHF; cdr3_nt: TGTGCCATCAGTGAGTCATGGGTAAGCAATCAGCCCCAGCATTTT
v_call: TRBV28; j_call: TRBJ1-1; clone_size: once; d_call: NA; cdr3_aa: CASRTGPEAFF; cdr3_nt: TGTGCCAGCAGGACGGGACCTGAAGCTTTCTTT
v_call: TRBV5-1; j_call: TRBJ1-2; clone_size: NA; d_call: TRBD1; cdr3_aa: CASSLSPGQGGGYTF; cdr3_nt: TGCGCCAGCAGCTTATCCCCAGGACAGGGGGGAGGCTACACCTTC
v_call: TRBV4-1; j_call: TRBJ1-2; clone_size: NA; d_call: NA; cdr3_aa: CASSQDLGYPGGYTF; cdr3_nt: TGCGCCAGCAGCCAAGATCTTGGTTACCCGGGTGGCTACACCTTC
v_call: TRBV28; j_call: TRBJ2-1; clone_size: NA; d_call: NA; cdr3_aa: CATSGKGRTYNEQFF; cdr3_nt: TGTGCCACCTCAGGAAAGGGCAGAACATACAATGAGCAGTTCTTC
v_call: TRBV25-1; j_call: TRBJ2-1; clone_size: few; d_call: NA; cdr3_aa: CASSDLQGRSYNEQFF; cdr3_nt: TGTGCCAGCAGTGATCTACAGGGAAGGTCCTACAATGAGCAGTTCTTC
v_call: TRBV14; j_call: TRBJ2-1; clone_size: NA; d_call: TRBD1; cdr3_aa: CASSLRGPRYNEQFF; cdr3_nt: TGTGCCAGCAGCCTCAGGGGGCCGAGGTACAATGAGCAGTTCTTC
v_call: TRBV27; j_call: TRBJ2-5; clone_size: NA; d_call: NA; cdr3_aa: CASSVRNQETQYF; cdr3_nt: TGTGCCAGCAGTGTGAGGAACCAAGAGACCCAGTACTTC
v_call: TRBV20-1; j_call: TRBJ2-3; clone_size: few; d_call: NA; cdr3_aa: CSAEGLRGTDTQYF; cdr3_nt: TGCAGTGCGGAGGGGTTGCGGGGCACAGATACGCAGTATTTT
v_call: TRBV20-1; j_call: TRBJ2-5; clone_size: many; d_call: NA; cdr3_aa: CSARASGVKTQYF; cdr3_nt: TGCAGTGCTAGGGCTAGTGGCGTAAAGACCCAGTACTTC
v_call: TRBV6-5; j_call: TRBJ2-1; clone_size: NA; d_call: TRBD2; cdr3_aa: CASSYSRTSGRASNEQFF; cdr3_nt: TGTGCCAGCAGTTACTCCAGGACTAGCGGGAGGGCATCCAATGAGCAGTTCTTC
v_call: TRBV20-1; j_call: TRBJ2-1; clone_size: NA; d_call: TRBD2; cdr3_aa: CSAREIRTSGKLNEQFF; cdr3_nt: TGCAGTGCTAGAGAAATCCGGACTAGCGGGAAGCTCAATGAGCAGTTCTTC
v_call: TRBV20-1; j_call: TRBJ1-2; clone_size: many; d_call: TRBD1; cdr3_aa: CSARDPGGYGYTF; cdr3_nt: TGCAGTGCTAGAGATCCAGGGGGCTATGGCTACACCTTC
v_call: TRBV6-6; j_call: TRBJ1-4; clone_size: many; d_call: NA; cdr3_aa: CASGNEKLFF; cdr3_nt: TGTGCCAGCGGTAATGAAAAACTGTTTTTT
v_call: TRBV7-2; j_call: TRBJ2-5; clone_size: few; d_call: NA; cdr3_aa: CASSPKGGRGFQETQYF; cdr3_nt: TGTGCCAGCAGCCCCAAGGGAGGGAGGGGGTTTCAAGAGACCCAGTACTTC
v_call: TRBV3-1; j_call: TRBJ2-1; clone_size: NA; d_call: NA; cdr3_aa: CASSQGAQHKQFF; cdr3_nt: TGTGCCAGCAGCCAAGGGGCACAGCATAAGCAGTTCTTC
v_call: TRBV28; j_call: TRBJ2-2; clone_size: NA; d_call: NA; cdr3_aa: CASSFDSHTGELFF; cdr3_nt: TGTGCCAGCAGTTTTGACAGTCACACCGGGGAGCTGTTTTTT
v_call: TRBV10-3; j_call: TRBJ2-7; clone_size: NA; d_call: NA; cdr3_aa: CAIRESSYGQYF; cdr3_nt: TGTGCCATCAGGGAAAGCTCCTACGGGCAGTACTTC
v_call: TRBV29-1; j_call: TRBJ2-7; clone_size: few; d_call: NA; cdr3_aa: CSVVREGSYEQYF; cdr3_nt: TGCAGCGTTGTAAGAGAAGGGTCCTACGAGCAGTACTTC
v_call: TRBV14; j_call: TRBJ1-5; clone_size: NA; d_call: TRBD1; cdr3_aa: CASSQDRDRPYSNQPQHF; cdr3_nt: TGTGCCAGCAGCCAAGACCGGGACAGACCCTATAGCAATCAGCCCCAGCATTTT
v_call: TRBV28; j_call: TRBJ2-3; clone_size: NA; d_call: NA; cdr3_aa: CASSFQRRTDTQYF; cdr3_nt: TGTGCCAGCAGCTTCCAGCGGCGCACAGATACGCAGTATTTT
v_call: TRBV12-5; j_call: TRBJ1-2; clone_size: NA; d_call: NA; cdr3_aa: CASGSLQGGYTF; cdr3_nt: TGTGCTAGTGGTTCCTTACAGGGTGGCTACACCTTC
v_call: TRBV9; j_call: TRBJ2-7; clone_size: NA; d_call: NA; cdr3_aa: CASSGSYSPYEQYF; cdr3_nt: TGTGCCAGCAGCGGGTCGTACAGTCCCTACGAGCAGTACTTC
v_call: TRBV24-1; j_call: TRBJ2-3; clone_size: few; d_call: NA; cdr3_aa: CATSHNRVMGTDTQYF; cdr3_nt: TGTGCCACCAGCCACAACAGGGTAATGGGCACAGATACGCAGTATTTT
v_call: TRBV21-1; j_call: TRBJ2-5; clone_size: NA; d_call: NA; cdr3_aa: CASSKKGQGETQYF; cdr3_nt: TGTGCCAGCAGCAAAAAGGGACAGGGAGAGACCCAGTACTTC
v_call: TRBV12-3/TRBV12-4; j_call: TRBJ2-5; clone_size: few; d_call: NA; cdr3_aa: CASSPGTAQVAQYF; cdr3_nt: TGTGCCAGCAGTCCCGGGACCGCACAAGTGGCCCAGTACTTC
v_call: TRBV13; j_call: TRBJ2-3; clone_size: few; d_call: TRBD2; cdr3_aa: CASSPEAGTSGTDTQYF; cdr3_nt: TGTGCCAGCAGCCCCGAGGCCGGGACTAGCGGTACAGATACGCAGTATTTT
v_call: TRBV5-5; j_call: TRBJ2-3; clone_size: NA; d_call: TRBD1; cdr3_aa: CASSPLFDRGYTDTQYF; cdr3_nt: TGTGCCAGCAGCCCCCTGTTCGACAGGGGCTACACAGATACGCAGTATTTT
v_call: TRBV6-1; j_call: TRBJ1-1; clone_size: NA; d_call: TRBD1; cdr3_aa: CASSEWRGPMNTEAFF; cdr3_nt: TGTGCCAGCAGTGAATGGAGGGGGCCCATGAACACTGAAGCTTTCTTT
v_call: TRBV30; j_call: TRBJ1-6; clone_size: NA; d_call: TRBD1; cdr3_aa: CAWRTGGYNSPLHF; cdr3_nt: TGTGCCTGGAGGACAGGGGGCTATAATTCACCCCTCCACTTT
v_call: TRBV6-5; j_call: TRBJ1-1; clone_size: few; d_call: NA; cdr3_aa: CASSYGRKHTEAFF; cdr3_nt: TGTGCCAGCAGTTACGGACGTAAGCACACTGAAGCTTTCTTT